This T cell receptor (beta chain) was profiled in a study of cytomegalovirus exposure and HLA in healthy donors. PCR amplification relied on 60 Vbeta primers (plus 13 Jbeta primers). Authors' data handling: In a later analysis, some 80 million unique TCR beta chains included roughly 11 million shared by two or more donors. The table came from immunoSEQ multiplex PCR; TCRdb's copy has only in-frame clones and leaves some out. V and J calls and clone size are copied from that table; D and trimming were computed from the DNA. The repertoire holds about 160,000 clones, with roughly 79% as singletons. This CDR3 region has 14 residues. CDR1 is MDHEN, CDR2 SYDVKM, per germline. The V gene lost 2 bases and the J gene lost 9 bases, with 14 bases spanning the gap.

The sample was PBMCs. The chain couples TRBV28 to TRBJ1-5; D unresolved. The origin of this receptor is a man in his late teens or twenties in good health and CMV-seropositive. CDR3 sequence reads: CASSLTVRFAPQHF. CDR3 nucleotide sequence: TGTGCCAGCAGTTTAACGGTCCGTTTTGCGCCCCAGCATTTT.